A selection of T cell receptor beta chains follows, all from one sample in a study of cytomegalovirus exposure and HLA in healthy donors. The table came from immunoSEQ multiplex PCR; TCRdb's copy has only in-frame clones and leaves some out. The table lists some 110,000 clones, around 64% of them singletons, with roughly 2.2% in the top ten. Specimen: PBMCs. These receptors originate from a woman aged 30 to 39 in good health and CMV-seronegative. The CDR3 runs from the conserved cysteine through the conserved F or W. D genes are given only for firm matches. A clone size is listed for some rows: how often the clone was seen (once, few, many), or a class if it is expanded.

DNA: TGTGCCTGGAGTCTGTTAGGACAGGGGGCAAAATATGGCTACACCTTC
CDR3: CAWSLLGQGAKYGYTF
V: TRBV30
J: TRBJ1-2
D: TRBD1
size: .

DNA: TGTGCCAGCAGTTACACGGGACAGTACTACGAGCAGTACTTC
CDR3: CASSYTGQYYEQYF
V: TRBV6-5
J: TRBJ2-7
D: TRBD1
size: .

DNA: TGCAGCGTCAAACAGGTGAACACTGAAGCTTTCTTT
CDR3: CSVKQVNTEAFF
V: TRBV29-1
J: TRBJ1-1
D: .
size: .

DNA: TGTGCCAGCAAACTACAGGGAAATACGCAGTATTTT
CDR3: CASKLQGNTQYF
V: TRBV28
J: TRBJ2-3
D: .
size: .

DNA: TGCGCCAGCAGCCAAGAAGACACGAACACCGGGGAGCTGTTTTTT
CDR3: CASSQEDTNTGELFF
V: TRBV4-1
J: TRBJ2-2
D: .
size: .

DNA: TGTGCCAGCAGTCTAAGCGGGAGTTACAATGAGCAGTTCTTC
CDR3: CASSLSGSYNEQFF
V: TRBV25-1
J: TRBJ2-1
D: TRBD2
size: .

DNA: TGTGCCAGCAGTCCTATGGCGGGACAGGGCGCCTACGAGCAGTACTTC
CDR3: CASSPMAGQGAYEQYF
V: TRBV28
J: TRBJ2-7
D: TRBD1
size: .

DNA: TGCAGCGTTTTGGGCGAGGGGGTGGGAGGGCCTGGTGATGGGCAGTTCTTC
CDR3: CSVLGEGVGGPGDGQFF
V: TRBV29-1
J: TRBJ2-1
D: .
size: .

DNA: TGTGCCAGCAGTTTAACAGGGAACCCCTACGAGCAGTACTTC
CDR3: CASSLTGNPYEQYF
V: TRBV28
J: TRBJ2-7
D: .
size: once

DNA: TGTGCCATCAGTGAGGCCCACAGGTTCACCAATCAGCCCCAGCATTTT
CDR3: CAISEAHRFTNQPQHF
V: TRBV10-3
J: TRBJ1-5
D: .
size: few

DNA: TGTGCCAGCCGCCGGGACTCACACTACGAGCAGTACTTC
CDR3: CASRRDSHYEQYF
V: TRBV6-5
J: TRBJ2-7
D: .
size: .

DNA: TGTGCCAGCAGTGACTGGTCCTACGAGCAGTACTTC
CDR3: CASSDWSYEQYF
V: TRBV6-1
J: TRBJ2-7
D: .
size: .

DNA: TGTGCCAGCAGTACCCCCGGGACTAGCGGGAATGAGCAGTTCTTC
CDR3: CASSTPGTSGNEQFF
V: TRBV28
J: TRBJ2-1
D: TRBD2
size: .

DNA: TGTGCCAGCAGCTTAGGAACAGGGTCCAAAAACATTCAGTACTTC
CDR3: CASSLGTGSKNIQYF
V: TRBV7-9
J: TRBJ2-4
D: .
size: .

DNA: TGTGCCAGCAATGGGGTCCAGGGGGTCTACGAGCAGTACTTC
CDR3: CASNGVQGVYEQYF
V: TRBV2
J: TRBJ2-7
D: TRBD1
size: .

DNA: TGCAGTGCTGGGGACTACACTGAAGCTTTCTTT
CDR3: CSAGDYTEAFF
V: TRBV20-1
J: TRBJ1-1
D: .
size: once

DNA: TGTGCCAGCAGCCAAGATCCGCGGGACACCATATATTTT
CDR3: CASSQDPRDTIYF
V: TRBV14
J: TRBJ1-3
D: .
size: .

DNA: TGTGCCAGCAGCTTAGCCCTCACAGATACGCAGTATTTT
CDR3: CASSLALTDTQYF
V: TRBV11-2
J: TRBJ2-3
D: .
size: .

DNA: TGTGCCTGGAATGACAGAAGCTATGGCTACACCTTC
CDR3: CAWNDRSYGYTF
V: TRBV30
J: TRBJ1-2
D: .
size: .

DNA: TGTGCCAGCAGCCCGGACAGGGTGAACTATGGCTACACCTTC
CDR3: CASSPDRVNYGYTF
V: TRBV11-2
J: TRBJ1-2
D: TRBD1
size: .

DNA: TGTGCCAGTCTTGCTCCGGGACTAGCGGGAGAGCGGAATGAGCAGTTCTTC
CDR3: CASLAPGLAGERNEQFF
V: TRBV19
J: TRBJ2-1
D: TRBD2
size: once

DNA: TGTGCCAGCAGAACCCTCAGGGGGCGAGCTAACTATGGCTACACCTTC
CDR3: CASRTLRGRANYGYTF
V: TRBV28
J: TRBJ1-2
D: TRBD1
size: .

DNA: TGTGCCAGCAGTTTGACAGGGATTATTCGGAACACTGAAGCTTTCTTT
CDR3: CASSLTGIIRNTEAFF
V: TRBV28
J: TRBJ1-1
D: TRBD1
size: .

DNA: TGTGCCAGCAGGAGGACAGGTTACTCCCACGAGCAGTACTTC
CDR3: CASRRTGYSHEQYF
V: TRBV6-6
J: TRBJ2-7
D: TRBD1
size: .

DNA: TGCGCCAGCAGCTTGGCCGGTCGCGAGCAGTTCTTC
CDR3: CASSLAGREQFF
V: TRBV5-1
J: TRBJ2-1
D: .
size: .

DNA: TGTGCCAGTAGTATAGATCTCGCGGGAGGGCCCACCTACGAGCAGTACTTC
CDR3: CASSIDLAGGPTYEQYF
V: TRBV19
J: TRBJ2-7
D: TRBD2
size: few

DNA: TGTGCCAGCAACAAGGCGCGCGGTGATAACTATGGCTACACCTTC
CDR3: CASNKARGDNYGYTF
V: TRBV9
J: TRBJ1-2
D: .
size: .

DNA: TGTGCCAGCAGCCCTCGCGGTCTTAGCGACACTGAAGCTTTCTTT
CDR3: CASSPRGLSDTEAFF
V: TRBV7-9
J: TRBJ1-1
D: .
size: .

DNA: TGTGCCAGCACGGGACAGGGCTATGGCTACACCTTC
CDR3: CASTGQGYGYTF
V: TRBV6-5
J: TRBJ1-2
D: TRBD1
size: .

DNA: TGTGCCAGCAGCCAAGGGACAGGGAAAGATACGCAGTATTTT
CDR3: CASSQGTGKDTQYF
V: TRBV4-2
J: TRBJ2-3
D: TRBD1
size: .

DNA: TGTGCCAGCAGTGAAGTAAACTACGAGCAGTACTTC
CDR3: CASSEVNYEQYF
V: TRBV6-1
J: TRBJ2-7
D: .
size: .

DNA: TGTGCCAGCAGCCCAGGGTCCACTGAAGCTTTCTTT
CDR3: CASSPGSTEAFF
V: TRBV13
J: TRBJ1-1
D: .
size: .

DNA: TGTGCCAGCAGTTACTCGAACAGGGGTCAGCCCCAGCATTTT
CDR3: CASSYSNRGQPQHF
V: TRBV6-5
J: TRBJ1-5
D: TRBD1
size: .

DNA: TGTGCCAGCAGCTTACAGGGGGGGAACACCGGGGAGCTGTTTTTT
CDR3: CASSLQGGNTGELFF
V: TRBV5-8
J: TRBJ2-2
D: TRBD1
size: .

DNA: TGTGCCAGCAGCTTAGCCGGGACAGCCTACGAGCAGTACTTC
CDR3: CASSLAGTAYEQYF
V: TRBV11-3
J: TRBJ2-7
D: TRBD1
size: once

DNA: TGTGCCAGCAGTTTAACGGGGTCTGAACTAGCGAGTTTCTCCTACAATGAGCAGTTCTTC
CDR3: CASSLTGSELASFSYNEQFF
V: TRBV27
J: TRBJ2-1
D: TRBD2
size: .

DNA: TGTGCCAGCAGTCCTCTGGGGGCCGAAAACAATGAGCAGTTCTTC
CDR3: CASSPLGAENNEQFF
V: TRBV2
J: TRBJ2-1
D: .
size: few

DNA: TGTGCCAGCAACAGGAACCCGGGACAGGGAAACTATGGCTACACCTTC
CDR3: CASNRNPGQGNYGYTF
V: TRBV7-3
J: TRBJ1-2
D: TRBD1
size: few

DNA: TGTGCCAGCAGTTACCCAGGGAATCAGCCCCAGCATTTT
CDR3: CASSYPGNQPQHF
V: TRBV6-5
J: TRBJ1-5
D: .
size: .

DNA: TGCGCCAGCAACCGGCTAGCGGGAGATACGCAGTATTTT
CDR3: CASNRLAGDTQYF
V: TRBV10-2
J: TRBJ2-3
D: TRBD2
size: few

DNA: TGTGCCAGCAGTCCGGGACTAGCGGGAGACAATGAGCAGTTCTTC
CDR3: CASSPGLAGDNEQFF
V: TRBV27
J: TRBJ2-1
D: TRBD2
size: .